Sequencing of this T cell receptor beta chain was carried out in a study of sequential checkpoint blockade in melanoma. Study in general: Patients were randomized 1:1 to nivolumab-then-ipilimumab or ipilimumab-then-nivolumab first-line. Both treatment sequences were followed by maintenance nivolumab.

The germline CDR1 and CDR2 sequences are WSHSY and SAAADI. The CDR3 contains 15 residues. The V gene end was trimmed by 8 bases and the J gene end by 3 bases; junction bases not matched to a gene: 12. Specified treatment: randomized to nivolumab then ipilimumab (arm A) or the reverse (arm B). No patient had prior DNA-damaging chemotherapy. Live CD3+CD8+ CD19− CD56− cells were sorted from PBMCs. Libraries were prepared by immunoSEQ multiplex PCR; TCRdb keeps only in-frame clonotypes and omits some of them. The data show under 25,000 clones, with around four fifths seen just once and approximately 34% held by the top ten.

This TCR came from a human donor with melanoma. The rearrangement joins TRBV10-2 to TRBJ2-7; 8 bases are a match to TRBD1. Sample: CD8+ T cells sorted from blood (inferred from file names), taken from a patient given nivolumab and ipilimumab in sequence. The CDR3 DNA is TGCGCCAGCGAGGACAGGGATCCACCGGGCTACGAGCAGTACTTC. Translation gives CASEDRDPPGYEQYF.